The next 31 T cell receptor beta chains were all read from a single sample in a study of blood T cell repertoires in COVID-19 (dated by TCRdb to about 2020). The receptor library was made with the immunoSEQ multiplex PCR assay. In TCRdb, the immuneACCESS table is reduced to in-frame sequences with V and J assigned. These tables do not hold every clone; where another copy was compared, an unresolved V gene accounts for under half, and the others remain unexplained. This sample lists around 190,000 clones; roughly 88% were detected once. About 12% of the sample is held by the ten biggest clonotypes. The material sequenced was peripheral blood. These receptors all stem from a human donor in a cohort sampled during active COVID-19.

The gene calls are TRBV30 and TRBJ2-2, with 8 positions matching TRBD2. The CDR3 contains 15 residues. Germline CDR1 is GTSNPN and CDR2 is SVGIG (reference sequence). The V segment lost 3 bases and the J segment 7 bases; nucleotides outside the gene matches: 10. The DNA for the CDR3 is TGTGCCTGGAGGAATTACCTTACTAGCGGCGGGGAGCTGTTTTTT. Protein: CAWRNYLTSGGELFF.

This rearrangement joins TRBV15 to TRBJ2-5; possibly TRBD2 for D (7 bases). CDR1 and CDR2 (germline): LNHNV, YYDKDF (reference sequence). Trimming removed 1 base from V and 0 bases from J, with 18 bases in between. This CDR3 region has 18 residues. CDR3 protein: CATSRGRGGGPYQETQYF. CDR3 in DNA: TGTGCCACCAGCAGAGGCCGAGGGGGGGGCCCCTACCAAGAGACCCAGTACTTC.

V gene TRBV28 combines with J gene TRBJ2-4, with 9 bases lining up with TRBD1. V was clipped by 5 bases and J by 8 bases; unmatched bases: 10. Looked up from germline, CDR1 is MDHEN and CDR2 is SYDVKM. The CDR3 has 15 residues. CDR3 sequence: CASSLGGTGLDIQYF. Here the CDR3 DNA reads TGTGCCAGCAGTCTGGGTGGGACAGGGTTGGACATTCAGTACTTC. The full variable domain, its missing parts supplied by reference TRBV28 and TRBJ2-4, is DVKVTQSSRYLVKRTGEKVFLECVQDMDHENMFWYRQDPGLGLRLIYFSYDVKMKEKGDIPEGYSVSREKKERFSLILESASTNQTSMYLCASSLGGTGLDIQYFGAGTRLSVL.

This chain joins TRBV6-6 and TRBJ1-2; 7 bases match TRBD1. V lost 6 bases to trimming and J lost 5 bases; unmatched junction nucleotides: 9. Germline values: CDR1 MNHNY, CDR2 SVGAGI (reference sequence). CDR3 length: 14 amino acids. This CDR3 reads CASSPSGQRYGYTF. The CDR3 DNA follows: TGTGCCAGCAGCCCCTCGGGACAGAGGTATGGCTACACCTTC.

This rearrangement joins TRBV2 to TRBJ2-3, with 9 bases identical to TRBD1. CDR1 and CDR2 from the germline V gene are SNHLY and FYNNEI. The CDR3 extends over 15 amino acids. With 4 bases clipped from V and 1 base from J, the junction kept 3 bases outside the gene matches. CDR3 nucleotide sequence: TGTGCCAGCAGTGCCGGGACAGGGCGCACAGATACGCAGTATTTT. Residues: CASSAGTGRTDTQYF.

The genes are TRBV11-2 and TRBJ2-1, with D unclear. CDR3 length equals 12 residues. V was cut by 0 bases and J by 13 bases, with 10 bases left in between. Germline-derived CDR1 and CDR2 are SGHAT and FQNNGV. In DNA, the CDR3 is TGTGCCAGCAGCTTAGATGGCATCGTTCAGTTCTTC. Translated: CASSLDGIVQFF.

The chain recombines TRBV18 with TRBJ1-2; 7 positions match TRBD1. V trimming: 2 bases; J trimming: 3 bases; junction bases outside the gene matches: 9. The V gene's germline CDR1 is KGHSH and CDR2 LQKENI. The CDR3 runs 16 residues. The CDR3 here is CASSPNRGHPDYGYTF. Here the CDR3 DNA reads TGTGCCAGCTCACCAAACAGGGGACATCCCGACTATGGCTACACCTTC. The complete variable domain, with remaining parts taken from reference TRBV18 and TRBJ1-2, reads NAGVMQNPRHLVRRRGQEARLRCSPMKGHSHVYWYRQLPEEGLKFMVYLQKENIIDESGMPKERFSAEFPKEGPSILRIQQVVRGDSAAYFCASSPNRGHPDYGYTFGSGTRLTVV.

This clone has only one observation. The chain has TRBV21-1 and TRBJ2-3; the table's D gene call, TRBD2, was not cross checked with the DNA. TRBV21-1 is annotated as a pseudogene. The CDR3 has 19 amino acids. Written as DNA, the CDR3 is TGTGCCACTCGATACGACCAGCGGGAGGGCCGAACGAGCACAGATACGCAGTATTTT. This codes for CATRYDQREGRTSTDTQYF.

This chain uses TRBV5-5 with TRBJ2-2, with 8 bases that match TRBD2. Germline trimming cut 4 bases from V and 4 bases from J; bases unmatched to any gene: 3. CDR3 length: 14 amino acids. Germline loops: CDR1 SGHKS, CDR2 YYEKEE (reference sequence). The CDR3 DNA reads TGTGCCAGCAGCACACTAGCGGCCACCGGGGAGCTGTTTTTT. Protein product: CASSTLAATGELFF. The entire variable domain, with the rest obtained from reference TRBV5-5 and TRBJ2-2, is as follows: DAGVTQSPTHLIKTRGQQVTLRCSPISGHKSVSWYQQVLGQGPQFIFQYYEKEERGRGNFPDRFSARQFPNYSSELNVNALLLGDSALYLCASSTLAATGELFFGEGSRLTVL.

The chain carries TRBV29-1 and TRBJ2-1; D is perhaps TRBD1 (5 bases). CDR1 SQVTM and CDR2 ANQGSEA come from the germline V gene. CDR3 length equals 15 residues. V was trimmed by 7 bases and J by 3 bases, leaving 19 bases between them. CDR3: CSAPKQVNDYNEQFF. As DNA, the CDR3 is TGCAGCGCGCCAAAACAGGTGAATGACTACAATGAGCAGTTCTTC.

CDR3 sequence: CASSIAGNSYEQYF. The CDR3 nucleotides are TGTGCCAGCAGTATAGCGGGGAACTCCTACGAGCAGTACTTC. The V gene is TRBV28, the J gene TRBJ2-7, with TRBD2 identical over 8 bases. This CDR3 has 14 amino acids. The V gene's germline CDR1 is MDHEN and CDR2 SYDVKM. Trimming cost V 5 bases and J 0 bases; bases outside gene matches: 3.

The V gene is TRBV25-1, the J gene TRBJ1-1, with TRBD1 matching 7 bases. Looked up from germline, CDR1 is MGHDK and CDR2 is SYGVNS. J was trimmed by 1 base and V by 5 bases; bases with no gene match: 13. The CDR3 runs 17 residues. The CDR3 nucleotides read TGTGCCAGCAGTTCCCTCAGGACAGGTGGAAGGAACACTGAAGCTTTCTTT. This translates into CASSSLRTGGRNTEAFF.

This clone was counted between two and nine times. The chain joins TRBV2 to TRBJ2-3; D uncertain. CDR3 size: 12 residues. V was clipped by 7 bases and J by 0 bases, with 5 bases between them. Germline lookup yields CDR1 SNHLY and CDR2 FYNNEI. The CDR3 reads CASTYSTDTQYF. The CDR3 coding sequence is TGTGCCAGCACCTATAGCACAGATACGCAGTATTTT.

The V gene is TRBV18, the J gene TRBJ2-7; 10 nucleotides align to TRBD1. There are 23 residues in the CDR3. V was pared by 2 bases and J by 0 bases, with 25 bases of the junction left unmatched. Germline V gene data show CDR1 as KGHSH and CDR2 as LQKENI. CDR3 coding DNA: TGTGCCAGCTCACCATACCTTATTATCTCCCGGGACAGGGGACAGTCAGGCTCCTACGAGCAGTACTTC. Translated: CASSPYLIISRDRGQSGSYEQYF.

The rearrangement joins TRBV7-9 to TRBJ2-7; 10 bases align to TRBD2. The V gene's germline CDR1 is SEHNR and CDR2 FQNEAQ (reference sequence). V lost 0 bases, J lost 3 bases, and 8 bases stayed unmatched. CDR3 length equals 17 residues. CDR3 amino acids: CASSLARASGSGYEQYF. CDR3 sequence (DNA): TGTGCCAGCAGCTTAGCTCGGGCTAGCGGGAGTGGCTACGAGCAGTACTTC. The variable domain in full, with the rest retrieved from reference TRBV7-9 and TRBJ2-7, is DTGVSQNPRHKITKRGQNVTFRCDPISEHNRLYWYRQTLGQGPEFLTYFQNEAQLEKSRLLSDRFSAERPKGSFSTLEIQRTEQGDSAMYLCASSLARASGSGYEQYFGPGTRLTVT.

Concerning this clone: The sample has other DNA sequences that encode this CDR3 too. The genes are TRBV6-5 and TRBJ1-1; D remains unclear. The CDR3 loop spans 11 amino acids. Germline CDR1 and CDR2: MNHEY and SVGAGI. V lost 9 bases and J lost 2, with 7 bases in between. CDR3: CASRQNTEAFF. For the CDR3, the DNA is TGTGCCAGTCGACAAAACACTGAAGCTTTCTTT.

This chain joins TRBV15 and TRBJ2-6, with D perhaps matching TRBD2 (5 bases). V was clipped by 2 bases and J by 0 bases, with 11 bases between them. Germline loops: CDR1 LNHNV, CDR2 YYDKDF (reference sequence). This CDR3 region has 17 residues. The CDR3 region is CATSRPGLSSGANVLTF. The CDR3 nucleotides read TGTGCCACCAGCAGACCTGGACTGAGCTCTGGGGCCAACGTCCTGACTTTC.

The V call is TRBV28, the J call TRBJ1-2; possible D gene TRBD1, 6 bases. Trimming removed 11 bases from V and 3 bases from J, with 22 bases in between. CDR3 size: 15 residues. Per the germline V gene, CDR1 is MDHEN and CDR2 is SYDVKM. CDR3 amino acids: CAAYSGGTIYYGYTF. Written as DNA, the CDR3 is TGTGCCGCTTATTCGGGGGGCACGATATACTATGGCTACACCTTC.

The gene calls are TRBV7-2 and TRBJ2-1; 11 bases line up with TRBD2. This CDR3 is built from 16 residues. Germline V CDR1 and CDR2: SGHTA, FQGNSA. V was clipped by 2 bases and J by 10 bases; unmatched bases: 10. CDR3 protein: CASSLNPLAGGGEQFF. Written as DNA, the CDR3 is TGTGCCAGCAGCTTAAACCCGCTAGCGGGAGGAGGCGAGCAGTTCTTC.

The V and J genes are TRBV19 and TRBJ1-5, with no clear D. The V end was cut by 7 bases, the J end by 5 bases, with 18 bases between. The germline gives CDR1 LNHDA, CDR2 SQIVND (reference sequence). There are 15 residues in the CDR3. The CDR3 DNA is TGTGCCAGTACACCGGGTTCGAGAGTGGATCAGCCCCAGCATTTT. This codes for CASTPGSRVDQPQHF. The full variable domain, completed using reference TRBV19 and TRBJ1-5, is DGGITQSPKYLFRKEGQNVTLSCEQNLNHDAMYWYRQDPGQGLRLIYYSQIVNDFQKGDIAEGYSVSREKKESFPLTVTSAQKNPTAFYLCASTPGSRVDQPQHFGDGTRLSIL.

The chain joins TRBV27 to TRBJ2-1, with TRBD1 identical over 8 bases. V trimming: 5 bases; J trimming: 6 bases; junction bases outside the gene matches: 9. The CDR3 has 15 residues. The germline V gene has CDR1 MNHEY and CDR2 SMNVEV (reference sequence). The CDR3 DNA follows: TGTGCCAGCAGTCCCCGAGGACAGGGTTCCAATGAGCAGTTCTTC. This gives the protein CASSPRGQGSNEQFF.

The chain uses TRBV5-6 and TRBJ2-1; 9 positions agree with TRBD1. V shed 1 base, J shed 7 bases, and the junction held 9 bases outside the gene matches. The CDR3 extends over 16 amino acids. Germline CDR1 is SGHDT and CDR2 is YYEEEE. DNA of the CDR3: TGTGCCAGCAGCTTGTTGGGACGACAGGGGGGAAATGAGCAGTTCTTC. This codes for CASSLLGRQGGNEQFF.

In nucleotides, the CDR3 is TGTGCCAGCAGCCAGTTATCCGGGGAGCTGTTTTTT. This codes for CASSQLSGELFF. This chain uses TRBV5-6 with TRBJ2-2; D is uncertain. Trimming took 4 bases from V and 6 from J, leaving 7 bases between them. Germline CDR1 is SGHDT and CDR2 is YYEEEE. There are 12 residues in the CDR3.

This chain joins TRBV24-1 and TRBJ2-7; D gene unclear. Germline-derived CDR1 and CDR2 are KGHDR and SFDVKD. The ends were cut back, 1 base at V and 0 bases at J, with 12 bases in the middle. CDR3 size: 16 residues. CDR3 in amino acids: CATSDFIDHSSYEQYF. Written as DNA, the CDR3 is TGTGCCACCAGTGATTTTATCGACCACAGCTCCTACGAGCAGTACTTC.

The rearrangement uses TRBV5-5 and TRBJ2-6, with TRBD2 as a possible D gene (5 bases). CDR1 SGHKS and CDR2 YYEKEE come from the germline V gene (reference sequence). V dropped 4 bases and J dropped 2 bases, with 13 bases sitting between them. This CDR3 comprises 16 residues. CDR3 bases: TGTGCCAGCAGCCAAGGACTTAGCCCTGGGGCCAACGTCCTGACTTTC. This gives the protein CASSQGLSPGANVLTF.

The chain uses TRBV2 and TRBJ2-5; 10 bases align to TRBD1. This CDR3 comprises 15 residues. V shed 4 bases and J 6 bases; nucleotides not matched to a gene: 8. Germline-derived CDR1 and CDR2 are SNHLY and FYNNEI. Written as DNA, the CDR3 is TGTGCCAGCAGTGCGGACAGGGGGTTTTCTCAGACCCAGTACTTC. Protein product: CASSADRGFSQTQYF.

This clone was picked up a small number of times. Here the CDR3 reads CASSPQGQGPEKLFF. Written as DNA, the CDR3 is TGTGCCAGCTCACCCCAAGGACAGGGCCCTGAAAAACTGTTTTTT. This rearrangement joins TRBV18 to TRBJ1-4; 8 nucleotides agree with TRBD1. V trimming: 3 bases; J trimming: 7 bases; junction bases outside the gene matches: 7. CDR1 and CDR2 (germline): KGHSH, LQKENI. CDR3 size: 15 residues.

This chain uses TRBV5-1 with TRBJ2-7; no clear D. Deletions cut 0 bases from V and 0 bases from J, with 16 bases between. CDR3 length: 17 residues. The germline gives CDR1 SGHRS, CDR2 YFSETQ. The CDR3: CASSLAQVGYSSYEQYF. CDR3 bases: TGCGCCAGCAGCTTGGCTCAGGTGGGCTACAGCTCCTACGAGCAGTACTTC.

This clone was detected only once. The gene calls are TRBV28 and TRBJ1-3; D perhaps matches TRBD1 (6 bases). The CDR3 totals 17 residues. V was trimmed by 4 bases and J by 0 bases, leaving 16 bases between them. Germline V gene lookup returns CDR1 MDHEN and CDR2 SYDVKM. The DNA for the CDR3 is TGTGCCAGCAGTTCCTCCGGACAGCCGACCTCTGGAAACACCATATATTTT. This codes for CASSSSGQPTSGNTIYF.

This chain joins TRBV28 and TRBJ2-2; 10 bases are a match to TRBD2. V gave up 10 bases and J gave up 4 bases; unmatched junction bases: 9. There are 15 residues in the CDR3. Germline values: CDR1 MDHEN, CDR2 SYDVKM. CDR3 in amino acids: CATMGLATLTGELFF. In DNA, the CDR3 is TGTGCCACCATGGGACTAGCGACACTCACCGGGGAGCTGTTTTTT.

This chain joins TRBV28 and TRBJ2-7, with 12 bases aligning to TRBD2. Trimming removed 2 bases from V and 8 bases from J; junction bases left unmatched: 4. The CDR3 runs 14 residues. CDR1 and CDR2 from the germline V gene are MDHEN and SYDVKM. The CDR3 DNA is TGTGCCAGCAGTTTAGTACTAGCGGGAGGCAAGCAGTACTTC. Translation: CASSLVLAGGKQYF. The full variable domain, its missing parts supplied by reference TRBV28 and TRBJ2-7, is DVKVTQSSRYLVKRTGEKVFLECVQDMDHENMFWYRQDPGLGLRLIYFSYDVKMKEKGDIPEGYSVSREKKERFSLILESASTNQTSMYLCASSLVLAGGKQYFGPGTRLTVT.